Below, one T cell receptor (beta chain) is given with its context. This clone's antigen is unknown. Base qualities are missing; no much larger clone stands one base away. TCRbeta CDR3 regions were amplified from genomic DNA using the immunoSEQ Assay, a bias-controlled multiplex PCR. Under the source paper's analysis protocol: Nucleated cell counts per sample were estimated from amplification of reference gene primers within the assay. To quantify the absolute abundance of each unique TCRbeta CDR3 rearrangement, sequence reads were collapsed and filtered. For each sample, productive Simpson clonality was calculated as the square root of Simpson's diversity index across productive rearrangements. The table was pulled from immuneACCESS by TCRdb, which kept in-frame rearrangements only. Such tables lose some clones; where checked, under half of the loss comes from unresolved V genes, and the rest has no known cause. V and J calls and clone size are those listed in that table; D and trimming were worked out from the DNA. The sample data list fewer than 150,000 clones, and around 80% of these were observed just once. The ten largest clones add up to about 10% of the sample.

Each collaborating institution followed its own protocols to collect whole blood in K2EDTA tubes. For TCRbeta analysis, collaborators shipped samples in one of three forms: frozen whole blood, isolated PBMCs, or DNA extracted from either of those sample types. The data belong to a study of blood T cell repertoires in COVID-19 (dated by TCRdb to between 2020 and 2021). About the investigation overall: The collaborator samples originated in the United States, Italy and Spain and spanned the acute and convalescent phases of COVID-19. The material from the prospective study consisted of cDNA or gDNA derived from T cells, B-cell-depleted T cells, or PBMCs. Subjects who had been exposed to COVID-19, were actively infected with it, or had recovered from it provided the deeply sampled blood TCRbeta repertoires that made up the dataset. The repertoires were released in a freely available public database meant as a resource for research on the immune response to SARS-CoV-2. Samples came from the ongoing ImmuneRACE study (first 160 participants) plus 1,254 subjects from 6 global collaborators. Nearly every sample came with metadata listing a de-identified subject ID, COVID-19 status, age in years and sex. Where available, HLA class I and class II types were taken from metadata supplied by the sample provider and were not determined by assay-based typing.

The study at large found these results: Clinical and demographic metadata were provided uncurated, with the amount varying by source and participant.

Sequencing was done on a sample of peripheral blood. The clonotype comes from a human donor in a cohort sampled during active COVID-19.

The CDR3 in this case is CASSPAGAWEKLFF. The DNA is TGTGCCAGCAGTCCTGCGGGGGCATGGGAAAAACTGTTTTTT. The chain is made from TRBV28 and TRBJ1-4; 6 matching bases give a weak D call of TRBD1. The CDR3 sequence holds 14 residues, the cysteine and phenylalanine included. Of all the DNA, just the CDR3 is kept, 42 bases in frame from base 1. From a lookup of the germline V gene, CDR1 and CDR2 are MDHEN and SYDVKM. V lost 5 bases and J lost 8 bases; the stretch between them is 15 bases long.